This record looks at one TCR beta chain sequence and its context. Which antigen it targets is not known. No much larger clone is present one base from it, and per-base qualities are unavailable. The immunoSEQ Assay, a bias-controlled multiplex PCR, was used to amplify TCRbeta CDR3 regions from genomic DNA. The paper's processing steps were these. The number of nucleated cells in each sample was estimated from the amplification of reference gene primers within the assay. Sequence reads were collapsed and filtered to measure the absolute abundance of every unique TCRbeta CDR3 rearrangement. Productive Simpson clonality was computed per sample as the square root of Simpson's diversity index over productive rearrangements. This is the immuneACCESS table as TCRdb keeps it, with only in-frame sequences that have V and J called. A part of the clones is gone; compared with another copy, unresolved V genes explain less than half, and the rest is unexplained. The D gene and trimming were derived from the DNA, and the V and J assignments and clone size from that table. The sample table records around 300,000 clones; 86% of these occur just once. Approximately 3% of the sample comes from the top ten.

From cysteine to phenylalanine, the CDR3 is 14 amino acids long. The retained sequence is limited to the CDR3, 42 bases, with the frame set at the first base. V has 3 bases trimmed and J has 3 bases trimmed; junction bases matching no gene number 5. The germline V gene supplies CDR1 SGHRS and CDR2 YFSETQ. The data were taken from a study of blood T cell repertoires in COVID-19 (dated by TCRdb to the early 2020s). Some background on the complete study: Samples from collaborators originated in the United States, Italy and Spain and spanned both the acute and convalescent phases of COVID-19. The prospective study material was composed of cDNA or gDNA derived from T cells, B-cell-depleted T cells, or PBMCs. Deeply sampled blood TCRbeta repertoires from subjects exposed to, actively infected with, or recovered from COVID-19 were included in the dataset. The repertoires were released in a freely available public database intended as a resource for research on the immune response to SARS-CoV-2. The samples were drawn from two sources: the first 160 participants of the ongoing ImmuneRACE study, and 1,000 to 1,500 subjects contributed by 6 global collaborators. Sample metadata almost always included a de-identified subject ID, COVID-19 status, age in years and sex. Where HLA class I and class II types were available, the types were taken from metadata supplied by the sample provider, not from assay-based typing. General conclusions and limits of the study: How much clinical and demographic metadata was included differed by source and by participant, and the metadata was provided uncurated.

Whole blood was collected in K2EDTA tubes by collaborating institutions according to the institutions' own protocols. For TCRbeta analysis, collaborators shipped samples in one of three forms: frozen whole blood, isolated PBMCs, or DNA extracted from either of those sample types. The sequenced sample was peripheral blood. This TCR derives from a woman between 25 and 40 years old with active or convalescent COVID-19. In this chain, TRBV5-1 is recombined with TRBJ2-7; TRBD1 lines up with 8 middle nucleotides. The nucleotide sequence reads as follows: TGCGCCAGCAGCTACGAAACAGGGGGCTACGAGCAGTACTTC. Translation gives CASSYETGGYEQYF.